This T cell receptor (beta chain) was sequenced in a study of shared T cell receptors in the human thymus. The CDR3 sequence is 13 residues long. V gave up 5 bases and J gave up 6 bases; unmatched junction bases: 6. CDR1 SQVTM and CDR2 ANQGSEA come from the germline V gene. This clone was seen only once. Clones were sequenced by immunoSEQ multiplex PCR, and TCRdb holds only the in-frame ones, with some missing. The sample shows some 660,000 clones, about 87% of them seen only once. The same sample was also used in a study of human thymus T cells. That work states: It was from resections taken during corrective heart surgery that the thymus tissue came.

The rearrangement links TRBV29-1 to TRBJ2-2; 7 nucleotides match TRBD1. The TCR originated in a boy younger than two with a congenital heart defect. Specimen: thymocytes. The CDR3 DNA reads as TGCAGCGTTAAGGGGGCAAACCCCGGGGAGCTGTTTTTT. This codes for CSVKGANPGELFF.